The 22 T cell receptor beta chains below all came from one sample that was sequenced in a study of T cell repertoires in cytomegalovirus infection (dated by TCRdb to between 2017 and 2020). Sequenced on an Illumina HiSeq 1500. TCRdb reprocessed the public reads (quality trimming at Q25 with fastp, clone calling with MiXCR) and kept in-frame beta chains. Rows are combined by CDR3 protein, so each entry shows the most common genes and DNA. The sample has 150,000 to 200,000 distinct CDR3 sequences on record, approximately 28% of them singletons. 31% of the sample comes from the top ten. Sequences were obtained from PBMCs. The receptors derive from a human donor in good health (CMV status not recorded). Some clones in this sample may be carry-over from other donors' samples.

The chain links TRBV19 to TRBJ1-5, with D possibly TRBD1 on 6 matching bases. The CDR3 consists of 14 residues. V lost 7 bases and J lost 1, with 11 bases in between. CDR1 is LNHDA and CDR2 is SQIVND in the germline V gene (reference sequence). The CDR3 reads CASTGTTSNQPQHF. The CDR3 bases are TGTGCCAGTACCGGGACAACAAGCAATCAGCCCCAGCATTTT.

This clonotype was counted between two and nine times. This chain joins TRBV12-3 or TRBV12-4 and TRBJ2-6; D assignment may be TRBD1 or TRBD2 (5 bases each). This CDR3 spans 16 amino acids. Trimming removed 6 bases from V and 2 bases from J, with 14 bases in between. The DNA of the CDR3 is TGTGCCAGCAGCCCCCAGGGACCCCCTGGGGCCAACGTCCTGACTTTC. Its translation: CASSPQGPPGANVLTF.

V usage is TRBV20-1 and J usage is TRBJ2-7; D call uncertain. Germline-derived CDR1 and CDR2 are DFQATT and SNEGSKA (reference sequence). The V end was cut by 1 base, the J end by 0 bases, with 7 bases between. There are 13 residues in the CDR3. The CDR3 bases are TGCAGTGCTAGAGGGCGGAACTCCTACGAGCAGTACTTC. Protein product: CSARGRNSYEQYF.

About this clonotype itself: The junction differs from germline at one of its ends, possibly a read error. The chain has TRBV7-2 and TRBJ2-1; D not resolved. Germline V gene sequence: CDR1 SGHTA, CDR2 FQGNSA. This CDR3 is 15 amino acids long. The chain's CDR3 is CASSVRLSYYNEQFF. The DNA for the CDR3 is TGTGCCAGCAGCGTAAGACTTAGCTACTACAACGAGCAGTTCTTC.

V gene TRBV5-1 combines with J gene TRBJ1-1, with D possibly TRBD1 on 5 matching bases. Germline loops: CDR1 SGHRS, CDR2 YFSETQ. The CDR3 totals 13 residues. Deletions cut 1 base from V and 7 bases from J, with 11 bases between. CDR3 in amino acids: CASSLTGPREAFF. CDR3 nucleotides: TGCGCCAGCAGCTTGACGGGGCCCCGTGAAGCTTTCTTT.

This clonotype was seen ten or more times. This chain joins TRBV11-2 and TRBJ2-3, with a weak D call TRBD2 (5 bases). V lost 6 bases and J 1 base, leaving 11 bases between the germline ends. The CDR3 totals 14 residues. In germline, CDR1 is SGHAT, CDR2 FQNNGV. Written as DNA, the CDR3 is TGTGCCAGCAGTTTAAACGGGGGCACAGATACGCAGTATTTT. This translates into CASSLNGGTDTQYF.

The chain combines TRBV11-2 with TRBJ2-7; D is unresolved. This CDR3 is built from 15 residues. V shed 0 bases and J shed 1 base, with 10 bases lying between them. CDR1 is SGHAT and CDR2 is FQNNGV in the germline V gene. In DNA form, the CDR3 reads TGTGCCAGCAGCTTAGACTCTAGTAGGTCCTACGAGCAGTACTTC. This sequence encodes CASSLDSSRSYEQYF.

This clonotype turned up a few times. The CDR3 reads CSARPLGQGYEQYF. The CDR3 DNA reads TGCAGTGCTAGACCGCTTGGACAGGGCTACGAGCAGTACTTC. This chain joins TRBV20-1 and TRBJ2-7; 8 bases are shared with TRBD1. The V gene's germline CDR1 is DFQATT and CDR2 SNEGSKA (reference sequence). J was trimmed by 3 bases and V by 2 bases; bases with no gene match: 6. The CDR3 is 14 residues long.

This sequence joins TRBV15 and TRBJ1-5; D gene ambiguous. Trimming removed 1 base from V and 2 bases from J, with 9 bases in between. The CDR3 covers 15 residues. The germline CDR1 and CDR2 sequences are LNHNV and YYDKDF (reference sequence). The CDR3 loop reads CATSRVGRGNQPQHF. CDR3 coding DNA: TGTGCCACCAGCAGAGTAGGGAGAGGCAATCAGCCCCAGCATTTT.

This clonotype has a single count. The gene calls are TRBV5-6 and TRBJ1-6, with a possible D match to TRBD1 (5 bases). Germline CDR1 is SGHDT and CDR2 is YYEEEE. The V gene lost 0 bases and the J gene lost 6 bases, with 10 bases spanning the gap. This CDR3 comprises 15 residues. The CDR3 nucleotides read TGTGCCAGCAGCTTGGCCCCAGGGTCTAATTCACCCCTCCACTTT. Amino acids: CASSLAPGSNSPLHF.

This clonotype showed up just a few times. The V gene is TRBV10-2, the J gene TRBJ2-7; 8 nucleotides agree with TRBD2. This CDR3 is built from 16 residues. J lost 2 bases, V lost 3 bases, and 9 bases had no gene match. Per the germline V gene, CDR1 is WSHSY and CDR2 is SAAADI. This chain's CDR3 is CASSDVPTSGTYEQYF. CDR3 nucleotide sequence: TGCGCCAGCAGTGATGTCCCCACTAGCGGTACCTACGAGCAGTACTTC.

This rearrangement joins TRBV20-1 to TRBJ1-1; D remains unclear. CDR3 length: 11 amino acids. V lost 0 bases, J lost 10 bases, and 9 bases lay in between. Germline loops: CDR1 DFQATT, CDR2 SNEGSKA (reference sequence). The CDR3 DNA reads as TGCAGTGCTAGAGAGGAGGGTGGAGCTTTCTTT. Protein sequence: CSAREEGGAFF.

This clonotype was seen at least ten times. The chain couples TRBV29-1 to TRBJ1-1, with D uncertain. The CDR3 covers 12 residues. The ends were cut back, 8 bases at V and 1 base at J, with 11 bases in the middle. Germline CDR1 is SQVTM and CDR2 is ANQGSEA. This chain's CDR3 is CSLGQANTEAFF. CDR3 sequence (DNA): TGCAGCTTGGGCCAGGCGAACACTGAAGCTTTCTTT.

This clonotype has at least ten counts. Here the CDR3 reads CASSSGLLNTGELFF. The CDR3 DNA reads TGTGCCAGCAGCTCGGGACTACTGAACACCGGGGAGCTGTTTTTT. The chain couples TRBV7-2 to TRBJ2-2, with TRBD2 identical over 7 bases. Trimming cost V 4 bases and J 1 base; bases outside gene matches: 3. The V gene's germline CDR1 is SGHTA and CDR2 FQGNSA. The CDR3 consists of 15 residues.

This clonotype showed up many times. The chain carries TRBV7-2 and TRBJ1-5; D not certain. This CDR3 region has 13 residues. The germline V gene encodes CDR1 SGHTA and CDR2 FQGNSA. Deletions cut 3 bases from V and 6 bases from J, with 9 bases between. Here the CDR3 reads CASSFQKLQPQHF. CDR3 nucleotides: TGTGCCAGCAGCTTCCAGAAACTTCAGCCCCAGCATTTT.

The chain employs TRBV6-6 and TRBJ2-3; perhaps TRBD2 as D (6 bases). V was trimmed by 4 bases and J by 4 bases, leaving 12 bases between them. The CDR3 contains 14 residues. The germline V gene has CDR1 MNHNY and CDR2 SVGAGI (reference sequence). The CDR3 reads CASSSGELADTQYF. The CDR3 DNA is TGTGCCAGCAGTTCGGGGGAATTGGCAGATACGCAGTATTTT.

The rearrangement joins TRBV6-6 to TRBJ1-5, with D maybe TRBD1 (5 bases). Germline CDR1 is MNHNY and CDR2 is SVGAGI (reference sequence). Trimming stripped 5 bases from V and 6 bases from J, with 17 bases between. This CDR3 spans 15 amino acids. The CDR3 coding sequence is TGTGCCAGCAGTCAGGCGGTCTCGGGGGTTCAGCCCCAGCATTTT. It yields the protein CASSQAVSGVQPQHF.

This rearrangement joins TRBV27 to TRBJ1-1, with 11 positions matching TRBD1. Losses at the gene ends were 6 bases for V and 3 bases for J; bases not matched to a gene: 9. This CDR3 is 16 amino acids long. Germline-derived CDR1 and CDR2 are MNHEY and SMNVEV (reference sequence). The CDR3 DNA reads as TGTGCCAGCAGAGCCGGGACAGGGGGTGAGGACACTGAAGCTTTCTTT. Translated, it gives CASRAGTGGEDTEAFF.

The V gene is TRBV20-1, the J gene TRBJ1-5; D is possibly TRBD1 (5 bases). CDR1 and CDR2 (germline): DFQATT, SNEGSKA (reference sequence). This CDR3 has 14 residues. Between the trimmed V and J ends, which lost 0 bases and 6 bases, there was a span of 12 bases. The CDR3 region has the DNA TGCAGTGCTAGAGATCGGGGGTCTATTCAGCCCCAGCATTTT. Its protein is CSARDRGSIQPQHF.

This clonotype was counted at least ten times. The DNA for the CDR3 is TGTGCCAGCTTTTATCCGGGGGGAGACTCTGGGGCCAACGTCCTGACTTTC. Amino acids: CASFYPGGDSGANVLTF. The rearrangement links TRBV7-8 to TRBJ2-6; 7 bases align to TRBD2. Germline values: CDR1 SGHVS, CDR2 FQNEAQ. The CDR3 spans 17 residues. V dropped 8 bases and J dropped 0; count of bases not matched to a gene: 10.

The J gene is TRBJ2-1, the V gene TRBV12-5; 7 bases map to TRBD1. The germline gives CDR1 LGHNT, CDR2 FRNRAP. The length of the CDR3 is 14 residues. The junction had 3 bases not matched to a gene; V was cut back by 1 base and J by 6 bases. CDR3 DNA: TGTGCTAGTGGTTTGGGTGAGGGGGCCAATGAGCAGTTCTTC. Protein sequence: CASGLGEGANEQFF.

V is TRBV7-9 and J is TRBJ2-1; tentative D call: TRBD1 (6 bases). V was clipped by 2 bases and J by 5 bases, with 19 bases between them. The CDR3 extends over 17 amino acids. From germline, CDR1 is SEHNR and CDR2 FQNEAQ (reference sequence). CDR3 sequence reads: CASSLLTSWGRNNEQFF. The CDR3 DNA sequence: TGTGCCAGCAGCTTATTAACCAGTTGGGGGCGCAACAATGAGCAGTTCTTC.